Following are 32 T cell receptor beta chains from one sample sequenced in a study of graft-versus-host responses after intestinal transplantation. No antigens are known for them. Here immunoSEQ multiplex PCR was the method, and the copy in TCRdb shows in-frame clones only, minus some. The sample records about 110,000 clones, 85% to 95% being singletons. The source material was unstimulated CD8+ T cells sorted from spleen or lymph node cells, sampled before transplant. The origin of the receptors is a human donor who was the organ donor for an intestinal transplant.

The chain joins TRBV19 to TRBJ1-1; D is unresolved. The germline CDR1 and CDR2 sequences are LNHDA and SQIVND (reference sequence). The CDR3 spans 14 residues. Trimming cost V 1 base and J 1 base, with 7 bases left between them. The CDR3 region is CASSIGLRNTEAFF. Written as DNA, the CDR3 is TGTGCCAGTAGTATAGGGCTTCGGAACACTGAAGCTTTCTTT.

The chain is built from TRBV5-6 and TRBJ2-3; no definite D call. V was clipped by 2 bases and J by 6 bases, with 16 bases between them. The CDR3 contains 15 residues. Germline values: CDR1 SGHDT, CDR2 YYEEEE. CDR3 nucleotides: TGTGCCAGCAGCTTTATTTGGAGAGAGGAGGATACGCAGTATTTT. This sequence encodes CASSFIWREEDTQYF.

This clone has a handful of counts. The chain couples TRBV29-1 to TRBJ2-7; the match to TRBD2 covers 12 bases. The CDR3 spans 11 residues. Germline values: CDR1 SQVTM, CDR2 ANQGSEA. V dropped 6 bases and J dropped 9; count of bases not matched to a gene: 3. The CDR3 DNA sequence: TGCAGCGTACTAGCGGGAGGTGTGCAGTACTTC. This encodes CSVLAGGVQYF.

The chain uses TRBV30 and TRBJ1-2; no firm D call. V gave up 1 base and J gave up 4 bases, with 4 bases separating them. Germline-derived CDR1 and CDR2 are GTSNPN and SVGIG (reference sequence). The CDR3 length is 11 residues. The CDR3 nucleotides read TGTGCCTGGAGTGGAGTCTATGGCTACACCTTC. Protein product: CAWSGVYGYTF.

The rearrangement links TRBV9 to TRBJ2-7, with D tentatively TRBD2 (5 bases). This CDR3 has 15 residues. Germline V gene data show CDR1 as SGDLS and CDR2 as YYNGEE. Trimming pared 3 bases from V and 6 bases from J, leaving 19 bases between. CDR3 amino acids: CASSALGGPSGEQYF. In DNA form, the CDR3 reads TGTGCCAGCAGCGCCCTAGGCGGGCCATCGGGCGAGCAGTACTTC.

The chain links TRBV4-1 to TRBJ2-4, with 10 nucleotides matching TRBD2. Germline assignment: CDR1 MGHRA and CDR2 YSYEKL. V gave up 1 base and J gave up 0 bases; unmatched junction bases: 12. The CDR3 runs to 20 residues. CDR3 in DNA: TGCGCCAGCAGCCAAGGCCCCTTAGCGGGGGGTTTCCTAGCCAAAAACATTCAGTACTTC. This codes for CASSQGPLAGGFLAKNIQYF.

V usage is TRBV19 and J usage is TRBJ1-5; TRBD1 matches at 8 bases. V trimming: 7 bases; J trimming: 6 bases; junction bases outside the gene matches: 8. This CDR3 is built from 14 residues. CDR1 and CDR2 from the germline V gene are LNHDA and SQIVND (reference sequence). The CDR3 loop reads CASTIGTGSQPQHF. CDR3 sequence (DNA): TGTGCCAGTACCATTGGGACAGGTAGTCAGCCCCAGCATTTT.

This rearrangement joins TRBV7-2 to TRBJ1-2; possible D gene TRBD1, 6 bases. The length of the CDR3 is 16 residues. CDR1 is SGHTA and CDR2 is FQGNSA in the germline V gene. V was shortened by 1 base and J by 5 bases, with 17 bases between the two germline ends. The CDR3 DNA reads as TGTGCCAGCAGCTTAGATCCGAAAAACAGGGATTATGGCTACACCTTC. The encoded protein is CASSLDPKNRDYGYTF.

This chain links TRBV12-5 with TRBJ1-5; perhaps TRBD1 as D (6 bases). Germline V gene lookup returns CDR1 LGHNT and CDR2 FRNRAP. Trimming removed 4 bases from V and 3 bases from J, with 19 bases in between. This CDR3 is built from 17 residues. The CDR3 is CASGSSGGSLPNQPQHF. CDR3 coding DNA: TGTGCTAGTGGTTCGTCCGGGGGCTCGTTACCCAATCAGCCCCAGCATTTT.

This chain uses TRBV4-2 with TRBJ2-4; 7 bases map to TRBD2. CDR1 LGHNA and CDR2 YNFKEQ come from the germline V gene. V lost 6 bases and J lost 0; bases outside the gene matches: 2. This CDR3 region has 14 residues. The CDR3 sequence: CASRGGGAKNIQYF. CDR3 bases: TGTGCCAGCAGGGGCGGGGGAGCCAAAAACATTCAGTACTTC.

The chain joins TRBV15 to TRBJ1-5; no clear D. This CDR3 has 13 amino acids. Trimming left V 0 bases short and J 9 bases short, with 9 bases between. Germline CDR1 is LNHNV and CDR2 is YYDKDF (reference sequence). The CDR3 reads CATSRDLLPPQHF. DNA for the CDR3: TGTGCCACCAGCAGAGATCTTTTGCCGCCCCAGCATTTT. Together with reference TRBV15 and TRBJ1-5, the CDR3 gives the full variable domain: DAMVIQNPRYQVTQFGKPVTLSCSQTLNHNVMYWYQQKSSQAPKLLFHYYDKDFNNEADTPDNFQSRRPNTSFCFLDIRSPGLGDTAMYLCATSRDLLPPQHFGDGTRLSIL.

This chain uses TRBV11-2 with TRBJ2-3, with 8 bases that match TRBD1. Per germline, CDR1 SGHAT and CDR2 FQNNGV. V was clipped by 2 bases and J by 2 bases; unmatched bases: 6. This CDR3 has 16 amino acids. The CDR3 loop reads CASSLNQGAPTDTQYF. The CDR3 DNA reads TGTGCCAGCAGCTTAAACCAGGGGGCCCCCACAGATACGCAGTATTTT.

The V call is TRBV6-6, the J call TRBJ1-2; TRBD1 agrees at 10 bases. CDR1 MNHNY and CDR2 SVGAGI come from the germline V gene (reference sequence). This CDR3 spans 12 amino acids. V was clipped by 5 bases and J by 12 bases; unmatched bases: 6. CDR3 protein: CASSPGQGEDTF. The CDR3 nucleotides read TGTGCCAGCAGTCCCGGACAGGGGGAGGACACCTTC.

The chain is built from TRBV29-1 and TRBJ2-7; 7 bases are a match to TRBD1. CDR3 length: 14 residues. Germline V gives CDR1 SQVTM, CDR2 ANQGSEA. Trimming at V came to 5 bases and at J to 2 bases, leaving 9 bases not matched to a gene. CDR3 residues: CSVLTGKNAYEQYF. CDR3 DNA: TGCAGCGTTTTGACAGGGAAGAATGCCTACGAGCAGTACTTC.

The rearrangement joins TRBV28 to TRBJ2-7, with 7 bases identical to TRBD2. Germline CDR1 reads MDHEN; CDR2 reads SYDVKM. V lost 4 bases and J lost 0; bases outside the gene matches: 6. CDR3 length: 15 residues. The CDR3 here is CASSSLAESSYEQYF. The CDR3 region has the DNA TGTGCCAGCAGTTCCCTAGCGGAAAGCTCCTACGAGCAGTACTTC.

The genes are TRBV2 and TRBJ1-2; D is possibly TRBD1 (5 bases). Germline V lookup: CDR1 SNHLY, CDR2 FYNNEI. Trimming shortened V by 5 bases and J by 4 bases, and 11 bases separated the two germline ends. The CDR3 contains 13 residues. Here the CDR3 reads CASSFGGLYGYTF. CDR3 bases: TGTGCCAGCAGTTTCGGGGGACTCTATGGCTACACCTTC.

This rearrangement joins TRBV7-8 to TRBJ2-6, with 7 bases identical to TRBD1. CDR1 is SGHVS, CDR2 FQNEAQ, per germline. The ends lost 5 bases at V and 0 bases at J; junction bases unmatched: 7. The CDR3 loop spans 17 amino acids. CDR3 sequence reads: CASSLQGFRSGANVLTF. In DNA, the CDR3 is TGTGCCAGCAGCCTACAGGGGTTCCGCTCTGGGGCCAACGTCCTGACTTTC.

This clone was seen only once. The V call is TRBV30, the J call TRBJ2-3, with D maybe TRBD1 (5 bases). This CDR3 region has 13 residues. Trimming removed 5 bases from V and 1 base from J, with 10 bases in between. CDR1 and CDR2 from the germline V gene are GTSNPN and SVGIG (reference sequence). CDR3 sequence (DNA): TGTGCCTGGGCCTACAGGCGCACAGATACGCAGTATTTT. Translation gives CAWAYRRTDTQYF. Looking up the rest from reference TRBV30 and TRBJ2-3 gives the full variable domain: SQTIHQWPATLVQPVGSPLSLECTVEGTSNPNLYWYRQAAGRGLQLLFYSVGIGQISSEVPQNLSASRPQDRQFILSSKKLLLSDSGFYLCAWAYRRTDTQYFGPGTRLTVL.

This clone was recorded once. The genes are TRBV4-1 and TRBJ2-7; D may be TRBD1 (6 bases). V lost 4 bases, J lost 5 bases, and 18 bases lay in between. Germline V gene lookup returns CDR1 MGHRA and CDR2 YSYEKL. The CDR3 contains 15 residues. The CDR3 nucleotides read TGCGCCAGCAGCCCGACCGTCCAGGGGTCCGACGAGCAGTACTTC. Translating it yields CASSPTVQGSDEQYF.

The chain combines TRBV27 with TRBJ2-7; D is unclear. The CDR3 contains 16 residues. V gave up 2 bases and J gave up 3 bases, with 17 bases separating them. CDR1 MNHEY and CDR2 SMNVEV come from the germline V gene (reference sequence). CDR3 nucleotides: TGTGCCAGCAGTTTAAGAAGCAGCCCCGTTTTCTACGAGCAGTACTTC. This gives the protein CASSLRSSPVFYEQYF.

CDR3 sequence: CASSLMGTGYTF. The CDR3, as DNA: TGTGCCAGCAGCCTAATGGGGACCGGCTACACCTTC. This chain joins TRBV6-5 and TRBJ1-2; D is possibly TRBD1 (5 bases). The V end was cut by 6 bases, the J end by 8 bases, with 13 bases between. The CDR3 has 12 residues. The germline V gene encodes CDR1 MNHEY and CDR2 SVGAGI.

A remark on this clone: Distinct nucleotide sequences in the sample also encode this CDR3. V is TRBV20-1 and J is TRBJ2-1; no clear D gene. With 5 bases removed from V and 0 bases from J, the gap between germline ends came to 2 bases. The V gene's germline CDR1 is DFQATT and CDR2 SNEGSKA (reference sequence). CDR3 length: 11 amino acids. The CDR3 DNA reads as TGCAGTGCTCCCTCCTACAATGAGCAGTTCTTC. This encodes CSAPSYNEQFF.

J is TRBJ1-2 and V is TRBV30; D not certain. The germline gives CDR1 GTSNPN, CDR2 SVGIG (reference sequence). The V end was cut by 5 bases, the J end by 10 bases, with 14 bases between. The CDR3 runs to 11 residues. Here the CDR3 reads CAWRTQGYYTF. The CDR3 DNA reads TGTGCCTGGCGGACCCAAGGGTACTACACCTTC.

The chain is built from TRBV6-1 and TRBJ2-7; no reliable D call. The CDR3 consists of 12 residues. Trimming pared 6 bases from V and 0 bases from J, leaving 6 bases between. The germline CDR1 and CDR2 sequences are MNHNS and SASEGT. CDR3 sequence (DNA): TGTGCCAGCAGCCCGCCCTCCTACGAGCAGTACTTC. Translated: CASSPPSYEQYF.

The V and J genes are TRBV5-6 and TRBJ2-5; 12 positions agree with TRBD1. The V segment lost 4 bases and the J segment 1 base; nucleotides outside the gene matches: 11. This CDR3 is 18 amino acids long. Germline V gene lookup returns CDR1 SGHDT and CDR2 YYEEEE. This CDR3 reads CASSRDRGLAGAQETQYF. CDR3 bases: TGTGCCAGCAGCCGGGACAGGGGGCTAGCGGGGGCCCAAGAGACCCAGTACTTC.

V is TRBV19 and J is TRBJ2-7; no definite D call. The ends were cut back, 0 bases at V and 3 bases at J, with 6 bases in the middle. This CDR3 is built from 13 residues. The germline gives CDR1 LNHDA, CDR2 SQIVND (reference sequence). The CDR3 loop reads CASSIDPSYEQYF. The CDR3 DNA sequence: TGTGCCAGTAGTATAGATCCCAGCTACGAGCAGTACTTC. The full variable domain, in which reference TRBV19 and TRBJ2-7 provide the parts outside the CDR3, is DGGITQSPKYLFRKEGQNVTLSCEQNLNHDAMYWYRQDPGQGLRLIYYSQIVNDFQKGDIAEGYSVSREKKESFPLTVTSAQKNPTAFYLCASSIDPSYEQYFGPGTRLTVT.

The chain recombines TRBV18 with TRBJ1-1, with D possibly TRBD1 on 5 matching bases. Germline V gene data show CDR1 as KGHSH and CDR2 as LQKENI. The V and J ends lost 5 bases and 3 bases respectively, with 7 bases between them. This CDR3 comprises 12 residues. The CDR3 protein is CASSSGYTEAFF. CDR3 nucleotide sequence: TGTGCCAGCTCATCAGGGTACACTGAAGCTTTCTTT.

The V call is TRBV10-3, the J call TRBJ2-7; 9 bases are shared with TRBD2. The germline V gene has CDR1 ENHRY and CDR2 SYGVKD. The J segment lost 3 bases and the V segment lost 0 bases, leaving 6 bases of the junction unmatched. This CDR3 is built from 16 residues. Written as DNA, the CDR3 is TGTGCCATCAGTGAGTCTTGGACTAGCGTGAACTACGAGCAGTACTTC. Its translation: CAISESWTSVNYEQYF.

The chain combines TRBV2 with TRBJ2-3; no firm D call. The germline gives CDR1 SNHLY, CDR2 FYNNEI. The CDR3 sequence is 14 residues long. Trimming shortened V by 4 bases and J by 1 base, and 9 bases separated the two germline ends. CDR3 sequence reads: CASSGVLGTDTQYF. The CDR3 DNA follows: TGTGCCAGCAGTGGAGTTTTGGGCACAGATACGCAGTATTTT.

The chain has TRBV29-1 and TRBJ2-7; 7 nucleotides align to TRBD1. There are 14 residues in the CDR3. Trimming cost V 0 bases and J 0 bases; bases outside gene matches: 2. Germline loops: CDR1 SQVTM, CDR2 ANQGSEA. This chain's CDR3 is CSVEDRGSSYEQYF. In DNA form, the CDR3 reads TGCAGCGTTGAAGACAGGGGGAGCTCCTACGAGCAGTACTTC.

This clone was recorded once. V gene TRBV9 combines with J gene TRBJ2-2; either TRBD1 or TRBD2 may fit D (5 bases each). The CDR3 runs to 18 residues. CDR1 is SGDLS, CDR2 YYNGEE, per germline. Trimming removed 1 base at V and 0 bases at J, with 16 bases between. The DNA for the CDR3 is TGTGCCAGCAGCGTACCGTTCAGTCCGGGACCGAACACCGGGGAGCTGTTTTTT. Its translation is CASSVPFSPGPNTGELFF.

The chain combines TRBV2 with TRBJ2-7; D is unclear. Germline V gene lookup returns CDR1 SNHLY and CDR2 FYNNEI. Deletions cut 1 base from V and 0 bases from J, with 4 bases between. CDR3 size: 13 residues. This CDR3 is CASSEGFSYEQYF. For the CDR3, the DNA is TGTGCCAGCAGTGAAGGGTTCTCCTACGAGCAGTACTTC.